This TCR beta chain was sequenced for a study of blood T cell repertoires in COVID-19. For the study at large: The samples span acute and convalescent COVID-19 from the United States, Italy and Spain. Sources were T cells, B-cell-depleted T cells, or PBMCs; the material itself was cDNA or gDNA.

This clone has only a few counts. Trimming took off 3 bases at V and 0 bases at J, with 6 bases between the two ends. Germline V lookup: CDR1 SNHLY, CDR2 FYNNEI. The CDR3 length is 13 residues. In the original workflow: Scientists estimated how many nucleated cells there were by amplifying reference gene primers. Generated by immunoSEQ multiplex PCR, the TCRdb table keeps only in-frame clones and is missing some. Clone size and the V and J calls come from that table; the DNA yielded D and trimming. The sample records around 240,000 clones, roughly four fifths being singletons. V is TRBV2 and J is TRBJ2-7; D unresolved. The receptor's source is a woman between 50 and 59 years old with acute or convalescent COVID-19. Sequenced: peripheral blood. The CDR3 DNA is TGTGCCAGCAGTGATGGCAGCTCCTACGAGCAGTACTTC. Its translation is CASSDGSSYEQYF. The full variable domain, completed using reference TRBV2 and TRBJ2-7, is EPEVTQTPSHQVTQMGQEVILRCVPISNHLYFYWYRQILGQKVEFLVSFYNNEISEKSEIFDDQFSVERPDGSNFTLKIRSTKLEDSAMYFCASSDGSSYEQYFGPGTRLTVT.